This TCR beta chain was recorded in a study of blood T cell repertoires in COVID-19 (dated by TCRdb to 2020 to 2022). Broadly, across the study: Samples covering the acute and convalescent phases of COVID-19 were provided by collaborators in the United States, Italy and Spain. The prospective study material was composed of cDNA or gDNA derived from T cells, B-cell-depleted T cells, or PBMCs. The dataset comprised deeply sampled blood TCRbeta repertoires from subjects exposed to, actively infected with, or recovered from COVID-19. The repertoires were released in a freely available public database intended as a resource for research on the immune response to SARS-CoV-2. Samples came from the ongoing ImmuneRACE study (first 160 participants) plus 1,254 subjects from 6 global collaborators. A de-identified subject ID, COVID-19 status, age in years and sex were almost always included in the sample metadata. Where available, HLA class I and class II types were taken from metadata supplied by the sample provider and were not determined by assay-based typing.

Ends trimmed: V by 0 bases, J by 7 bases; bases unmatched to a gene: 5. The CDR3 runs 16 amino acids, cysteine and phenylalanine included. Only the CDR3 DNA is retained, 48 bases long and in frame from the first base. Via the germline V gene, CDR1 is MNHNS and CDR2 SASEGT. Participants in the prospective study were aged 18 to 89 years, lived in under 30 United States geographic areas, and enrolled through a virtual design. In the prospective study, cohorts were assigned on the basis of participant-reported clinical history obtained from a screening survey and a study questionnaire. A participant counted as exposed if, within 2 weeks of entering the study, that participant had been in contact with someone who had a PCR-confirmed or clinician-diagnosed COVID-19 case. In the prospective study, mobile phlebotomists collected whole blood, serum and a nasopharyngeal or oropharyngeal swab from each participant. Over a roughly 2-month period, participants in the prospective study had the option of providing additional blood draws and questionnaires. Blood samples from the prospective study were shipped frozen or at room temperature prior to DNA extraction.

TCRbeta CDR3 regions were amplified from genomic DNA by means of the immunoSEQ Assay, a bias-controlled multiplex PCR. On the study's bioinformatics: Nucleated cell counts per sample were estimated from amplification of reference gene primers within the assay. To quantify the absolute abundance of each unique TCRbeta CDR3 rearrangement, sequence reads were collapsed and filtered. For each sample, productive Simpson clonality was calculated by taking the square root of Simpson's diversity index across productive rearrangements. In its TCRdb copy, this immuneACCESS table keeps in-frame sequences only and misses some clones. Where compared with another copy, unresolved V genes explain less than half of these, and the others have no known cause. The V and J calls and clone size come from that table; D and trimming were worked out from the DNA. The sample table holds about 150,000 clones, of which 75% to 90% were seen once. The top ten constitute approximately 3.7% of the sample.

For this clone: This receptor's antigen is unknown. No much larger clone exists at a distance of one base, and base qualities are not known.

General findings and caveats noted by the study authors: The quantity of clinical and demographic metadata differed by source and by participant and was supplied without curation.

The sample consisted of PBMCs or T cells enriched from blood (not recorded which). Here the chain combines TRBV6-1 and TRBJ2-1; TRBD1 lines up with 11 middle nucleotides. The clonotype was recovered from a woman between 40 and 50 years old who had been exposed to COVID-19. The CDR3 sequence is CASSEAGTGGQNEQFF. The bases are TGTGCCAGCAGTGAAGCAGGGACAGGGGGTCAGAATGAGCAGTTCTTC.